The T cell receptor beta chain under discussion was sequenced for a study of shared clonotypes between healthy human individuals. Regarding the study as a whole: Estimated richness values were generally larger in naive subsets than in memory subsets.

The V and J ends lost 4 bases and 0 bases, in that order; junction bases with no gene match: 2. Germline V CDR1 and CDR2: MNHNS, SASEGT. This CDR3 region has 15 residues. Comment on this clone: Its antigen is not known.

Deep was the level at which the assay was run. Assay used: immunoSEQ multiplex PCR; TCRdb lists only in-frame clones, some missing. This table has under 2,500,000 clones, about 94% appearing once. The material sequenced was naive CD4+ T cells sorted from blood. Sample subset: CD45RA+ positively selected. The chain combines TRBV6-1 with TRBJ2-2; 7 nucleotides agree with TRBD1. This TCR derives from a man between 18 and 35 years old in good health. The CDR3 protein is CASSGDSANTGELFF. The CDR3 region has the DNA TGTGCCAGCAGTGGGGACAGCGCGAACACCGGGGAGCTGTTTTTT.